A selection of T cell receptor beta chains follows, all from one sample in a study of T cell responses to AZD1222 COVID-19 vaccine. Only in-frame clones appear in the TCRdb table, and some are missing; sequencing was by immunoSEQ multiplex PCR. The sample has 150,000 to 200,000 clones, 90% seen once. The source was peripheral blood, collected 28 days after the second AZD1222 dose. These receptors came from an adult who received the AZD1222 COVID-19 vaccine. Both conserved end residues are trimmed from each CDR3. A D gene is named only where the DNA matches it firmly.

D gene | V gene | CDR3 protein
- | TRBV6-4 | ASSDGQGGTGELF
- | TRBV27 | ASSRQQGPLSTDTQY
- | TRBV5-6 | ASSAQGTDSPLH
- | TRBV6-4 | ASSDLAGTNSPLH
- | TRBV28 | ASSFSGVYSNQPQH
TRBD2 | TRBV28 | ASSFGGGGIQETQY
- | TRBV7-2 | ASSFQQGSAEKLF
- | TRBV7-8 | ASSRGNEQF
- | TRBV19 | ASSITSRASYNEQF
- | TRBV6-6 | ASSYPGGEKLF
TRBD1 | TRBV24-1 | ARKDREMNTEAF
- | TRBV7-2 | ASSLATGRNTEAF
- | TRBV6-5 | ASSYNSGDGDTQY
- | TRBV7-9 | ASSLRMNSGNTIY
TRBD1 | TRBV11-2 | ASSLEDRGYNEQF
TRBD1 | TRBV6-1 | ASSVGGRGQGVYGYT
TRBD2 | TRBV2 | ASITGTSDNNEQF
- | TRBV5-5 | ASSRTAIYGYT
- | TRBV5-6 | ASSQDGGNQPQH
- | TRBV30 | AWSVALGHSYT
- | TRBV5-5 | ASSFSPGPDEQY
TRBD2 | TRBV10-3 | AISVSSGSRYEQF
- | TRBV5-6 | ASSRRDPTNEKLF
- | TRBV30 | AWVRESLGTQY
- | TRBV11-2 | ASSLVILAKNIQY
TRBD1 | TRBV9 | ASSPTGGWGETQY
- | TRBV28 | ASSSQGLPGNTIY